These 23 T cell receptor beta chains originate from one sample sequenced in a study of beta chain features in type 1 diabetes. The isolated RNA, all of it, was reverse transcribed, so expressed TCRB transcripts were what got sequenced. Some clones are missing from TCRdb's copy, which holds only in-frame ones; the method was immunoSEQ multiplex PCR. The profile shows roughly 400,000 clones, 14% of them singletons. Sample: naive CD4+ T cells from blood. Receptors were obtained from a man aged 30 to 45 in good health.

In this sample, this clone turned up a few times. The V call is TRBV11-2, the J call TRBJ2-7; 9 bases fit TRBD2. Germline V gene sequence: CDR1 SGHAT, CDR2 FQNNGV. The CDR3 consists of 15 residues. V gave up 7 bases and J gave up 2 bases; unmatched junction bases: 9. Here the CDR3 reads CASILSGGLAYEQYF. DNA for the CDR3: TGTGCCAGCATCCTGAGCGGGGGGCTTGCCTACGAGCAGTACTTC.

CDR3 amino acids: CASSQSSVPSSYEQYF. In DNA form, the CDR3 reads TGTGCCAGCAGCCAATCTTCAGTTCCAAGCTCCTACGAGCAGTACTTC. This sequence joins TRBV14 and TRBJ2-7; no firm D call. The germline CDR1 and CDR2 sequences are SGHDN and FVKESK. Trimming pared 2 bases from V and 0 bases from J, leaving 14 bases between. CDR3 length: 16 amino acids.

The chain has TRBV11-3 and TRBJ2-5; no reliable D call. Per the germline V gene, CDR1 is SGHNT and CDR2 is YENEEA. The CDR3 runs 14 residues. V lost 7 bases and J 0 bases, leaving 12 bases between the germline ends. The CDR3 bases are TGTGCCAGCACCCTACACGTGTACCAAGAGACCCAGTACTTC. Protein sequence: CASTLHVYQETQYF.

This clone was counted between two and nine times. This chain connects TRBV4-3 to TRBJ2-3; a possible D gene is TRBD1 (6 bases). CDR3 length: 15 amino acids. The germline CDR1 and CDR2 sequences are LGHNA and YSLEER. The germline V and J ends were trimmed by 0 bases and 4 bases, with 11 bases remaining between them. CDR3 nucleotide sequence: TGCGCCAGCAGCCAAGATAAAACAGGGCCAGATACGCAGTATTTT. The encoded protein is CASSQDKTGPDTQYF.

This clone was counted only a few times. The same CDR3 arises from other DNA sequences in this sample as well. This chain links TRBV18 with TRBJ2-5, with 10 bases that match TRBD2. The J segment lost 0 bases and the V segment lost 3 bases, leaving 1 base of the junction unmatched. Germline values: CDR1 KGHSH, CDR2 LQKENI. The CDR3 covers 15 residues. The CDR3 sequence: CASSPLAGDQETQYF. The DNA for the CDR3 is TGTGCCAGCTCACCCCTAGCGGGGGACCAAGAGACCCAGTACTTC.

This chain connects TRBV29-1 to TRBJ2-3; D is perhaps TRBD2 (5 bases). The germline gives CDR1 SQVTM, CDR2 ANQGSEA. The CDR3 is 13 residues long. The ends were cut back, 3 bases at V and 3 bases at J, with 10 bases in the middle. CDR3 in DNA: TGCAGCGTTGAGATCCCGGGGACAGATACGCAGTATTTT. Its translation is CSVEIPGTDTQYF.

This clone was seen a handful of times. The V gene is TRBV4-1, the J gene TRBJ1-6, with 9 bases that match TRBD1. Germline V CDR1 and CDR2: MGHRA, YSYEKL. The CDR3 extends over 16 amino acids. V shed 3 bases, J shed 13 bases, and the junction held 13 bases outside the gene matches. As DNA, the CDR3 is TGCGCCAGCAGCCAGGTCGCCGGGACAGGGCTATTGCCCCTCCACTTT. It codes for CASSQVAGTGLLPLHF.

This chain connects TRBV5-4 to TRBJ2-1; D gene unclear. Germline V gene data show CDR1 as SGHNT and CDR2 as YYREEE (reference sequence). V was shortened by 2 bases and J by 7 bases, with 7 bases between the two germline ends. The CDR3 covers 12 residues. DNA of the CDR3: TGTGCCAGCAGCTTCGGACGGAATGAGCAGTTCTTC. Its translation is CASSFGRNEQFF. Variable domain in full (rest from reference TRBV5-4 and TRBJ2-1): ETGVTQSPTHLIKTRGQQVTLRCSSQSGHNTVSWYQQALGQGPQFIFQYYREEENGRGNFPPRFSGLQFPNYSSELNVNALELDDSALYLCASSFGRNEQFFGPGTRLTVL.

V gene TRBV30 combines with J gene TRBJ2-5; TRBD1 is a possible D gene (5 bases). The V end was cut by 3 bases, the J end by 9 bases, with 20 bases between. CDR1 GTSNPN and CDR2 SVGIG come from the germline V gene (reference sequence). The CDR3 runs 14 residues. CDR3 residues: CAWREDHPKGPQYF. Here the CDR3 DNA reads TGTGCCTGGAGAGAGGACCACCCAAAGGGGCCCCAGTACTTC. The whole variable domain, filled in from reference TRBV30 and TRBJ2-5, reads SQTIHQWPATLVQPVGSPLSLECTVEGTSNPNLYWYRQAAGRGLQLLFYSVGIGQISSEVPQNLSASRPQDRQFILSSKKLLLSDSGFYLCAWREDHPKGPQYFGPGTRLLVL.

The CDR3 DNA reads TGCGCCAGCAGCCAAGATGACCCAGAAGGGGGGGCAAAAGATACGCAGTATTTT. As protein: CASSQDDPEGGAKDTQYF. This chain uses TRBV4-1 with TRBJ2-3; TRBD2 is a possible D gene (7 bases). The CDR3 is made up of 18 amino acids. Trimming pared 0 bases from V and 5 bases from J, leaving 21 bases between. Per the germline V gene, CDR1 is MGHRA and CDR2 is YSYEKL.

In its sample, this clone was seen a few times. The V call is TRBV27, the J call TRBJ2-1; weak D call: TRBD2 (6 bases). Germline CDR1 is MNHEY and CDR2 is SMNVEV (reference sequence). Trimming cost V 5 bases and J 5 bases, with 19 bases left between them. There are 16 residues in the CDR3. The DNA of the CDR3 is TGTGCCAGCAGTCCGGGGGTTGGCGAACCAGACAATGAGCAGTTCTTC. It yields the protein CASSPGVGEPDNEQFF.

This chain links TRBV14 with TRBJ2-2; D gene ambiguous. Germline lookup yields CDR1 SGHDN and CDR2 FVKESK. V was cut by 4 bases and J by 5 bases, with 8 bases left in between. There are 13 residues in the CDR3. The CDR3 sequence: CASSPSRTGELFF. The CDR3 DNA sequence: TGTGCCAGCAGCCCCTCTCGGACCGGGGAGCTGTTTTTT.

This clone was found a few times. The chain recombines TRBV5-1 with TRBJ1-2, with D hard to call. The CDR3 runs to 15 residues. V lost 0 bases to trimming and J lost 5 bases, with 14 bases between them. Germline loops: CDR1 SGHRS, CDR2 YFSETQ. The CDR3 DNA reads TGCGCCAGCAGCTTGGGAGGGCAAGAAGCTTATGGCTACACCTTC. As protein: CASSLGGQEAYGYTF. Full variable domain (missing parts from reference TRBV5-1 and TRBJ1-2): KAGVTQTPRYLIKTRGQQVTLSCSPISGHRSVSWYQQTPGQGLQFLFEYFSETQRNKGNFPGRFSGRQFSNSRSEMNVSTLELGDSALYLCASSLGGQEAYGYTFGSGTRLTVV.

This clone was observed a few times. The chain links TRBV7-8 to TRBJ2-2, with D maybe TRBD2 (7 bases). V lost 5 bases and J lost 10, with 17 bases in between. Germline V gene sequence: CDR1 SGHVS, CDR2 FQNEAQ. The CDR3 loop spans 14 amino acids. The CDR3 is CASSGGASGVELFF. The DNA for the CDR3 is TGTGCCAGCAGCGGGGGGGCGTCAGGAGTGGAGCTGTTTTTT. Combining the CDR3 with reference TRBV7-8 and TRBJ2-2 gives the whole variable domain GAGVSQSPRYKVAKRGQDVALRCDPISGHVSLFWYQQALGQGPEFLTYFQNEAQLDKSGLPSDRFFAERPEGSVSTLKIQRTQQEDSAVYLCASSGGASGVELFFGEGSRLTVL.

The chain combines TRBV18 with TRBJ2-7, with 7 nucleotides matching TRBD1. After removal of 3 bases from V and 0 bases from J, the junction contained 8 bases not matched to a gene. Looked up from germline, CDR1 is KGHSH and CDR2 is LQKENI. The CDR3 length is 16 residues. CDR3 amino acids: CASSPLDRIISYEQYF. The CDR3 DNA reads TGTGCCAGCTCACCCTTGGACAGGATAATCTCCTACGAGCAGTACTTC.

The gene calls are TRBV5-4 and TRBJ2-5, with TRBD1 identical over 11 bases. CDR3 length equals 16 residues. From germline, CDR1 is SGHNT and CDR2 YYREEE (reference sequence). Trimming took 5 bases from V and 1 from J; bases not matched to a gene: 7. Here the CDR3 DNA reads TGTGCCAGCAGAGCCGGGGACAGGGGGGCCCAAGAGACCCAGTACTTC. This encodes CASRAGDRGAQETQYF.

This sequence joins TRBV25-1 and TRBJ1-2, with TRBD1 as a possible D gene (5 bases). The V gene's germline CDR1 is MGHDK and CDR2 SYGVNS. This CDR3 is built from 17 residues. Trimming stripped 1 base from V and 0 bases from J, with 15 bases between. The chain's CDR3 is CASSEFAGSRSNYGYTF. CDR3 in DNA: TGTGCCAGCAGTGAATTCGCAGGGTCTAGATCTAACTATGGCTACACCTTC.

This clone has more than one count but fewer than ten. The chain recombines TRBV4-1 with TRBJ1-1; TRBD1 is a possible D gene (5 bases). V lost 1 base and J lost 1, with 16 bases in between. Germline CDR1 and CDR2: MGHRA and YSYEKL. CDR3 length equals 17 residues. The CDR3 nucleotides are TGCGCCAGCAGCCAAGGAACGTTAGGGGTAGGGAACACTGAAGCTTTCTTT. Encoded protein: CASSQGTLGVGNTEAFF.

This clone turned up a few times. The chain combines TRBV9 with TRBJ2-3, with unresolved D. Trimming removed 5 bases at V and 6 bases at J, with 10 bases between. The CDR3 is 12 amino acids. Germline V gene lookup returns CDR1 SGDLS and CDR2 YYNGEE. CDR3 in DNA: TGTGCCAGCAGTCAAGTAGGGGATACGCAGTATTTT. Its protein is CASSQVGDTQYF.

This clone was counted a few times. The rearrangement uses TRBV27 and TRBJ2-3; D perhaps matches TRBD2 (5 bases). The germline V and J ends were trimmed by 10 bases and 4 bases, with 24 bases remaining between them. The CDR3 length is 16 residues. Germline CDR1 MNHEY, CDR2 SMNVEV (reference sequence). The CDR3 nucleotides read TGTGCCAACAAGAAGATAGGGTATGAGGGTTCAGATACGCAGTATTTT. This gives the protein CANKKIGYEGSDTQYF.

There are a few counts of this clone. The chain uses TRBV7-9 and TRBJ2-6; no clear D gene. The germline V gene has CDR1 SEHNR and CDR2 FQNEAQ (reference sequence). This CDR3 is built from 15 residues. Trimming stripped 1 base from V and 3 bases from J, with 7 bases between. The chain's CDR3 is CASSLEGGGANVLTF. CDR3 DNA: TGTGCCAGCAGCTTAGAGGGCGGTGGGGCCAACGTCCTGACTTTC.

This clone has a handful of counts. The chain recombines TRBV29-1 with TRBJ2-3, with D tentatively TRBD2 (6 bases). V gave up 8 bases and J gave up 5 bases, with 8 bases separating them. The CDR3 totals 10 residues. Germline V gene sequence: CDR1 SQVTM, CDR2 ANQGSEA. The CDR3 nucleotides are TGCAGCAGTAGCGGAGATACGCAGTATTTT. Translating it yields CSSSGDTQYF.

Of note for this clone: This CDR3 is also generated by other DNA sequences in the sample. The J gene is TRBJ2-3, the V gene TRBV7-2; the D is unclear. Germline lookup yields CDR1 SGHTA and CDR2 FQGNSA. Trimming cost V 5 bases and J 0 bases, with 6 bases left between them. CDR3 length: 13 amino acids. CDR3 sequence (DNA): TGTGCCAGCAGCCCCCCTAGCACAGATACGCAGTATTTT. It encodes CASSPPSTDTQYF.